The sequence of this T cell receptor (beta chain) was determined in a study of T-cell reconstitution after alpha-beta-depleted transplantation in children. Whole-study findings and limits: Fresh T-cell production supplied most of the T-cell counts and diversity seen one year after transplant. Surviving recipient cells, namely T cells and thymic progenitors, were the source of high day-60 TCRbeta diversity in some patients. Several hundred rapidly expanded clones from non-depleted graft cells reportedly supplied alpha-beta T cells about two months post-transplant.

This clonotype turned up a few times. Its antigen is undetermined. Looked up from germline, CDR1 is MNHEY and CDR2 is SVGEGT. The CDR3 covers 14 residues. Deletions cut 0 bases from V and 4 bases from J, with 10 bases between. Unique molecular identifiers were incorporated into the prepared TCRbeta library. TCRdb used MiXCR to reprocess the PCR reads, holding one entry per CDR3 protein. This table has 400,000 to 450,000 distinct CDR3 sequences, around two fifths appearing once. The chain carries TRBV6-2 or TRBV6-3 and TRBJ2-7; D remains unclear. The receptor's source is a girl aged 2-10 years with aplastic anemia, due to receive a stem cell transplant. The sequencing used PBMCs, collected before TCRalphabeta/CD19-depleted stem cell transplant. In DNA, the CDR3 is TGTGCCAGCAGTTACTCAACCCCCAAGTACGAGCAGTACTTC. Residues: CASSYSTPKYEQYF.